This T cell receptor beta chain emerged from a study of blood T cell repertoires in COVID-19. Looking at the study overall: The United States, Italy and Spain supplied acute and convalescent COVID-19 samples. PBMCs, B-cell-depleted T cells, or T cells provided the cDNA or gDNA that made up the material.

V lost 3 bases and J 4 bases, leaving 14 bases between the germline ends. The CDR3 spans 15 residues. The germline V gene encodes CDR1 KGHDR and CDR2 SFDVKD. In the authors' methods: Reference gene primer amplification yielded estimated nucleated cell counts. TCRdb's table, derived via immunoSEQ multiplex PCR, lists solely in-frame clones and lacks some. The D gene and trimming were derived from the DNA, and the V and J assignments and clone size from that table. The data hold around 170,000 clones, with less than 90% observed a single time. The sequenced sample was peripheral blood. The origin of this receptor is a man between 60 and 75 years old with acute or convalescent COVID-19. The rearrangement uses TRBV24-1 and TRBJ2-5; D might be TRBD2 (6 bases). The CDR3 region is CATSDGSLALETQYF. The CDR3 DNA sequence: TGTGCCACCAGTGATGGTAGTCTAGCGCTAGAGACCCAGTACTTC.